Listed below are T cell receptor beta chains from one sample, sequenced in a study of beta chain features in type 1 diabetes. Sequencing was performed with immunoSEQ multiplex PCR; in TCRdb, only in-frame clones are kept and a portion is missing. The sample lists about 330,000 clones; roughly 11% were seen once. The sample comprised naive CD4+ T cells from blood. All receptors come from a woman aged 30 to 39 in good health. The CDR3 runs from the conserved cysteine through the conserved F or W. The D gene is left open where the match is weak. Clone size, where shown, is once, few, many, or a class for clones that have expanded.

d_call: -
j_call: TRBJ2-4
v_call: TRBV7-2
clone_size: few
cdr3_nt: TGTGCCAGCAGCCCAGGACAGTTAGCCAAAAACATTCAGTACTTC
cdr3_aa: CASSPGQLAKNIQYF

d_call: TRBD1
j_call: TRBJ2-1
v_call: TRBV7-2
clone_size: -
cdr3_nt: TGTGCCAGCAGCCTAACCGGGACAGCCGGCTACAATGAGCAGTTCTTC
cdr3_aa: CASSLTGTAGYNEQFF

d_call: TRBD2
j_call: TRBJ2-1
v_call: TRBV5-1
clone_size: few
cdr3_nt: TGCGCCAGCAGCTTCCCTAGCGGTCTCAATGAGCAGTTCTTC
cdr3_aa: CASSFPSGLNEQFF

d_call: -
j_call: TRBJ1-4
v_call: TRBV10-3
clone_size: few
cdr3_nt: TGTGCCATCAGTGAGTCGACGAGCGGGAGGCAGCATAATGAAAAACTGTTTTTT
cdr3_aa: CAISESTSGRQHNEKLFF

d_call: -
j_call: TRBJ2-3
v_call: TRBV29-1
clone_size: few
cdr3_nt: TGCAGCGTCCGACTAGCAGGGGTTATCACAGATACGCAGTATTTT
cdr3_aa: CSVRLAGVITDTQYF

d_call: -
j_call: TRBJ1-5
v_call: TRBV9
clone_size: -
cdr3_nt: TGTGCCAGCAGCGTGTATTCCGGGAAGGTTGAGAATCAGCCCCAGCATTTT
cdr3_aa: CASSVYSGKVENQPQHF

d_call: -
j_call: TRBJ2-5
v_call: TRBV11-2
clone_size: -
cdr3_nt: TGTGCCAGCAGCCCCCTGGGGAGAGAAGAGACCCAGTACTTC
cdr3_aa: CASSPLGREETQYF

d_call: -
j_call: TRBJ2-1
v_call: TRBV7-2
clone_size: -
cdr3_nt: TGTGCCAGCAGCTTAAACGGGCAGGGATCCTACAATGAGCAGTTCTTC
cdr3_aa: CASSLNGQGSYNEQFF

d_call: TRBD1
j_call: TRBJ2-7
v_call: TRBV5-6
clone_size: -
cdr3_nt: TGTGCCAGCAGCCTGACAGGGGACACCTACGAGCAGTACTTC
cdr3_aa: CASSLTGDTYEQYF

d_call: -
j_call: TRBJ1-5
v_call: TRBV18
clone_size: -
cdr3_nt: TGTGCCAGCTCATCCAGGGAGGTTGGCAATCAGCCCCAGCATTTT
cdr3_aa: CASSSREVGNQPQHF

d_call: TRBD2
j_call: TRBJ2-1
v_call: TRBV30
clone_size: few
cdr3_nt: TGTGCCTGGAGCGAACTAGCGTCATACTACAATGAGCAGTTCTTC
cdr3_aa: CAWSELASYYNEQFF

d_call: -
j_call: TRBJ2-7
v_call: TRBV28
clone_size: -
cdr3_nt: TGTGCCAGCACTACCCCCTACGAGCAGTACTTC
cdr3_aa: CASTTPYEQYF

d_call: -
j_call: TRBJ2-7
v_call: TRBV5-1
clone_size: -
cdr3_nt: TGCGCCAGCAGCTTGGGTGGCAGCTCCTACGAGCAGTACTTC
cdr3_aa: CASSLGGSSYEQYF

d_call: -
j_call: TRBJ2-7
v_call: TRBV30
clone_size: -
cdr3_nt: TGTGCCTGGGAGTCGGGGGCCTACGAGCAGTACTTC
cdr3_aa: CAWESGAYEQYF

d_call: TRBD2
j_call: TRBJ2-1
v_call: TRBV7-3
clone_size: few
cdr3_nt: TGTGCCAGCAGCCCGCGGACTAGCTCCTACAATGAGCAGTTCTTC
cdr3_aa: CASSPRTSSYNEQFF